These 2 T cell receptor beta chains came from one sample sequenced in a study of resident and recirculating memory T cells in vitiligo. Profiled with immunoSEQ multiplex PCR; TCRdb holds only in-frame clones, not every one. The sample contains 70,000 to 95,000 clones, 92% of which appear only once. Sequencing input: blood. These TCRs come from a male donor with vitiligo.

CDR3 protein: CATIGGGAAGNIQYF. CDR3 DNA: TGTGCCACCATTGGGGGGGGAGCAGCGGGGAACATTCAGTACTTC. This rearrangement joins TRBV28 to TRBJ2-4; TRBD2 agrees at 7 bases. The CDR3 totals 15 residues. The germline gives CDR1 MDHEN, CDR2 SYDVKM. With 10 bases clipped from V and 7 bases from J, the junction kept 16 bases outside the gene matches.

The chain uses TRBV7-8 and TRBJ1-6; 10 bases map to TRBD1. Germline V gene lookup returns CDR1 SGHVS and CDR2 FQNEAQ. The junction had 3 bases not matched to a gene; V was cut back by 1 base and J by 3 bases. The CDR3 loop spans 17 amino acids. For the CDR3, the DNA is TGTGCCAGCAGCTTAGATCGGACAGGGGGCTATAATTCACCCCTCCACTTT. It encodes CASSLDRTGGYNSPLHF. The full variable domain, rest sourced from reference TRBV7-8 and TRBJ1-6, is GAGVSQSPRYKVAKRGQDVALRCDPISGHVSLFWYQQALGQGPEFLTYFQNEAQLDKSGLPSDRFFAERPEGSVSTLKIQRTQQEDSAVYLCASSLDRTGGYNSPLHFGNGTRLTVT.